Below, 27 T cell receptor beta chains from the same sample are listed, as sequenced in a study of PD-L1 blockade in urothelial cancer. Noted time point: pretreatment peripheral blood. Generated by immunoSEQ multiplex PCR, the TCRdb table keeps only in-frame clones and is missing some. The sample lists 80,000 to 90,000 clones, about 85% seen once, with under 15% in the top ten. The specimen was PBMCs, collected around atezolizumab (anti-PD-L1) treatment. The receptor source for this set is a man in his sixties with urothelial cancer.

This chain connects TRBV29-1 to TRBJ1-5; the D gene is possibly TRBD1 (6 bases). The V gene lost 6 bases and the J gene lost 2 bases, with 17 bases spanning the gap. The CDR3 consists of 15 residues. Germline V gene lookup returns CDR1 SQVTM and CDR2 ANQGSEA. The CDR3 sequence: CSVGQSQKGNQPQHF. DNA of the CDR3: TGCAGCGTAGGACAGAGTCAGAAGGGCAATCAGCCCCAGCATTTT.

The chain links TRBV15 to TRBJ1-4, with D possibly TRBD1 on 6 matching bases. Germline CDR1 reads LNHNV; CDR2 reads YYDKDF (reference sequence). The CDR3 has 14 amino acids. V was trimmed by 5 bases and J by 6 bases, leaving 13 bases between them. The CDR3: CATSVDRRDEKLFF. CDR3 nucleotide sequence: TGTGCCACCAGCGTCGACAGGCGGGATGAAAAACTGTTTTTT.

A few counts support this clone. The chain has TRBV5-4 and TRBJ2-7; D may be TRBD2 (6 bases). V lost 7 bases and J 6 bases, leaving 14 bases between the germline ends. Per the germline V gene, CDR1 is SGHNT and CDR2 is YYREEE (reference sequence). The CDR3 covers 12 residues. CDR3 region: CASGRELGEQYF. The CDR3 DNA sequence: TGTGCCAGCGGCCGGGAGCTGGGCGAGCAGTACTTC.

The rearrangement links TRBV7-9 to TRBJ1-1; 8 nucleotides match TRBD1. Germline assignment: CDR1 SEHNR and CDR2 FQNEAQ (reference sequence). The V and J ends lost 2 bases and 12 bases, in that order; junction bases with no gene match: 5. The CDR3 has 12 residues. The CDR3 DNA reads as TGTGCCAGCAGCTTATCTTACAGGGGGACTTTCTTT. Translating it yields CASSLSYRGTFF. Full variable domain (outside the CDR3, taken from reference TRBV7-9 and TRBJ1-1): DTGVSQNPRHKITKRGQNVTFRCDPISEHNRLYWYRQTLGQGPEFLTYFQNEAQLEKSRLLSDRFSAERPKGSFSTLEIQRTEQGDSAMYLCASSLSYRGTFFGQGTRLTVV.

The genes are TRBV4-2 and TRBJ2-3; TRBD2 agrees at 8 bases. This CDR3 spans 17 amino acids. Unmatched junction bases numbered 12, after V lost 0 bases and J lost 7 bases. Germline CDR1 reads LGHNA; CDR2 reads YNFKEQ. CDR3 DNA: TGTGCCAGCAGCCAAGACCTGGCGATTAGCGGGGCGTATACGCAGTATTTT. This codes for CASSQDLAISGAYTQYF.

The V gene is TRBV7-9, the J gene TRBJ2-5; D may be TRBD2 (6 bases). The CDR3 is 10 residues long. Looked up from germline, CDR1 is SEHNR and CDR2 is FQNEAQ (reference sequence). Trimming took 8 bases from V and 5 from J, leaving 6 bases between them. The CDR3 protein is CASAGETQYF. The DNA for the CDR3 is TGTGCCAGCGCGGGGGAGACCCAGTACTTC.

The chain recombines TRBV30 with TRBJ2-1; TRBD2 aligns across 14 bases. The junction had 4 bases not matched to a gene; V was cut back by 2 bases and J by 4 bases. The CDR3 has 16 amino acids. The germline V gene encodes CDR1 GTSNPN and CDR2 SVGIG (reference sequence). As DNA, the CDR3 is TGTGCCTGGAGTACGGGACTAGCGGGGGCATACAATGAGCAGTTCTTC. This translates into CAWSTGLAGAYNEQFF.

The chain links TRBV5-1 to TRBJ2-7, with TRBD1 matching over 8 bases. The CDR3 extends over 15 amino acids. V lost 0 bases to trimming and J lost 3 bases; unmatched junction nucleotides: 5. From germline, CDR1 is SGHRS and CDR2 YFSETQ. The CDR3 nucleotides are TGCGCCAGCAGCTTGGCAGGGGGCCTCTTCTACGAGCAGTACTTC. Translated, it gives CASSLAGGLFYEQYF.

The chain joins TRBV4-1 to TRBJ2-5; no clear D gene. The length of the CDR3 is 14 residues. The germline V and J ends were trimmed by 4 bases and 1 base, with 10 bases remaining between them. Germline V gives CDR1 MGHRA, CDR2 YSYEKL. CDR3 sequence (DNA): TGCGCCAGCAGCCCCGATAGTTTCCAAGAGACCCAGTACTTC. Protein: CASSPDSFQETQYF.

J is TRBJ2-3 and V is TRBV7-2; a weak D match, TRBD2 (6 bases). Germline loops: CDR1 SGHTA, CDR2 FQGNSA. Trimming left V 1 base short and J 1 base short, with 12 bases between. This CDR3 has 16 residues. The DNA for the CDR3 is TGTGCCAGCAGCTTAGGGTTCGGGGGAGGCACAGATACGCAGTATTTT. Protein product: CASSLGFGGGTDTQYF.

The V and J genes are TRBV28 and TRBJ1-5; 9 nucleotides match TRBD1. In germline, CDR1 is MDHEN, CDR2 SYDVKM. Losses at the gene ends were 8 bases for V and 1 base for J; bases not matched to a gene: 9. This CDR3 comprises 16 residues. The CDR3 nucleotides are TGTGCCAGCGCCCTGGGACAGGGCACGAGCAATCAGCCCCAGCATTTT. It codes for CASALGQGTSNQPQHF.

The rearrangement joins TRBV10-1 to TRBJ2-1, with D maybe TRBD2 (5 bases). V was shortened by 3 bases and J by 7 bases, with 13 bases between the two germline ends. The CDR3 has 14 amino acids. The germline gives CDR1 WNHNN, CDR2 SYGVQD (reference sequence). In DNA, the CDR3 is TGCGCCAGCAGTGATGGGCTAGCCTTAAATGAGCAGTTCTTC. It yields the protein CASSDGLALNEQFF.

The rearrangement joins TRBV11-2 to TRBJ2-7; 8 bases are a match to TRBD1. The CDR3 is 14 amino acids. CDR1 is SGHAT, CDR2 FQNNGV, per germline. Trimming cost V 5 bases and J 2 bases; bases outside gene matches: 5. As DNA, the CDR3 is TGTGCCAGCAGCACCCGACAGGGGCCCTACGAGCAGTACTTC. Translation: CASSTRQGPYEQYF.

The rearrangement joins TRBV10-1 to TRBJ2-1; the match to TRBD2 covers 7 bases. Trimming took 6 bases from V and 3 from J; bases not matched to a gene: 14. This CDR3 is 17 amino acids long. Germline CDR1 is WNHNN and CDR2 is SYGVQD (reference sequence). In DNA, the CDR3 is TGCGCCAGCAGCCGAGGACTAGGAGGGCAGGGCTACAATGAGCAGTTCTTC. This codes for CASSRGLGGQGYNEQFF.

The V gene is TRBV5-6, the J gene TRBJ2-1; possible D gene TRBD2, 6 bases. This CDR3 is built from 16 residues. Trimming took off 2 bases at V and 3 bases at J, with 15 bases between the two ends. Germline V lookup: CDR1 SGHDT, CDR2 YYEEEE. CDR3 region: CASSFGVAVIYNEQFF. The CDR3 coding sequence is TGTGCCAGCAGCTTCGGGGTAGCGGTCATCTACAATGAGCAGTTCTTC.

The J gene is TRBJ2-7, the V gene TRBV11-3; D uncertain. CDR3 length: 15 amino acids. Germline V gene data show CDR1 as SGHNT and CDR2 as YENEEA. The germline V and J ends were trimmed by 1 base and 2 bases, with 12 bases remaining between them. Here the CDR3 reads CASSLGVKVTYEQYF. As DNA, the CDR3 is TGTGCCAGCAGCTTAGGAGTTAAAGTAACCTACGAGCAGTACTTC.

The CDR3 DNA follows: TGTGCCAGCAGTGGGACTCGCGGGGAGACCCAGTACTTC. This sequence encodes CASSGTRGETQYF. The gene calls are TRBV6-1 and TRBJ2-5, with D perhaps TRBD2 (5 bases). The CDR3 totals 13 residues. Per germline, CDR1 MNHNS and CDR2 SASEGT. V shed 4 bases and J shed 5 bases, with 11 bases lying between them.

The V call is TRBV7-3, the J call TRBJ2-7; possible D gene TRBD1, 6 bases. With 5 bases removed from V and 4 bases from J, the gap between germline ends came to 12 bases. Per germline, CDR1 SGHTA and CDR2 FQGTGA. The CDR3 has 13 amino acids. The CDR3 sequence: CASSQLQGYEQYF. CDR3 sequence (DNA): TGTGCCAGCAGCCAACTACAGGGTTACGAGCAGTACTTC. The complete variable domain, with remaining parts taken from reference TRBV7-3 and TRBJ2-7, reads GAGVSQTPSNKVTEKGKYVELRCDPISGHTALYWYRQSLGQGPEFLIYFQGTGAADDSGLPNDRFFAVRPEGSVSTLKIQRTERGDSAVYLCASSQLQGYEQYFGPGTRLTVT.

This clone has more than one count but fewer than ten. The V gene is TRBV29-1, the J gene TRBJ2-1; TRBD2 matches 11 bases. The CDR3 totals 14 residues. J gave up 4 bases and V 7 bases, and 6 bases lay outside the gene matches. CDR1 and CDR2 (germline): SQVTM, ANQGSEA. The CDR3 DNA reads as TGCAGCGGATCGACTAGCGGGGTATACAATGAGCAGTTCTTC. Its protein product is CSGSTSGVYNEQFF.

This clone was seen a few times. The V and J genes are TRBV4-2 and TRBJ1-1, with D tentatively TRBD1 (6 bases). The V end was cut by 1 base, the J end by 1 base, with 10 bases between. CDR1 is LGHNA and CDR2 is YNFKEQ in the germline V gene. This CDR3 contains 15 residues. CDR3 sequence reads: CASSQVDRTNTEAFF. As DNA, the CDR3 is TGTGCCAGCAGCCAAGTAGACAGGACGAACACTGAAGCTTTCTTT.

V gene TRBV27 combines with J gene TRBJ1-4; TRBD1 might be the D (5 bases). Trimming took off 6 bases at V and 8 bases at J, with 22 bases between the two ends. Germline assignment: CDR1 MNHEY and CDR2 SMNVEV (reference sequence). This CDR3 is 16 amino acids long. The CDR3 loop reads CASRTIRTGGGEKLFF. Here the CDR3 DNA reads TGTGCCAGCAGGACCATCAGGACCGGGGGTGGGGAAAAACTGTTTTTT.

V usage is TRBV6-5 and J usage is TRBJ2-7, with a weak D call TRBD2 (6 bases). Germline lookup yields CDR1 MNHEY and CDR2 SVGAGI. This CDR3 spans 13 amino acids. V lost 5 bases to trimming and J lost 5 bases, with 13 bases between them. The CDR3 loop reads CASSTGVWNEQYF. As DNA, the CDR3 is TGTGCCAGCAGTACGGGGGTCTGGAACGAGCAGTACTTC.

The chain couples TRBV6-1 to TRBJ1-1, with D possibly being TRBD1 (5 bases). The CDR3 consists of 13 residues. V lost 5 bases and J 5 bases, leaving 12 bases between the germline ends. CDR1 MNHNS and CDR2 SASEGT come from the germline V gene. The DNA of the CDR3 is TGTGCCAGCAGTCTCAGGGTCGTGACTGAAGCTTTCTTT. This codes for CASSLRVVTEAFF.

The V gene is TRBV6-4, the J gene TRBJ1-1; no clear D gene. Per germline, CDR1 MRHNA and CDR2 SNTAGT. The CDR3 consists of 14 residues. Trimming cost V 6 bases and J 1 base, with 12 bases left between them. Written as DNA, the CDR3 is TGTGCCAGCAGCCCCTCGGGAGCGAACACTGAAGCTTTCTTT. This sequence encodes CASSPSGANTEAFF.

This chain links TRBV30 with TRBJ1-4; D may be TRBD1 (6 bases). Germline V gives CDR1 GTSNPN, CDR2 SVGIG (reference sequence). The V and J ends lost 6 bases and 4 bases respectively, with 15 bases between them. The CDR3 is made up of 14 amino acids. The CDR3 DNA is TGTGCCTGCTCAAGGGGGGGGCTTAATGAAAAACTGTTTTTT. Protein sequence: CACSRGGLNEKLFF.

V is TRBV6-5 and J is TRBJ2-1; D is possibly TRBD2 (6 bases). The germline CDR1 and CDR2 sequences are MNHEY and SVGAGI. Trimming took off 9 bases at V and 0 bases at J, with 12 bases between the two ends. The CDR3 contains 14 residues. CDR3 sequence (DNA): TGTGCCAGACATAGCGGAAGCTCCTACAATGAGCAGTTCTTC. This gives the protein CARHSGSSYNEQFF.

The chain combines TRBV6-5 with TRBJ1-3; D is ambiguous. The CDR3 runs to 13 residues. Germline CDR1 reads MNHEY; CDR2 reads SVGAGI. The ends were cut back, 4 bases at V and 0 bases at J, with 4 bases in the middle. The CDR3 sequence: CASSFLSGNTIYF. The CDR3 bases are TGTGCCAGCAGTTTTCTCTCTGGAAACACCATATATTTT.